Following are 29 T cell receptor beta chains from one sample sequenced in a study of shared clonotypes between healthy human individuals. Sequencing was performed with immunoSEQ multiplex PCR; in TCRdb, only in-frame clones are kept and a portion is missing. The table records 520,000 or so clones, 79% of them present only once. The sequenced material came from PBMCs. These receptors were obtained from a woman between 35 and 50 years old in good health. Some clones in this sample may be carry-over from other donors' samples.

The rearrangement joins TRBV5-6 to TRBJ1-2; D remains unclear. The germline V and J ends were trimmed by 4 bases and 8 bases, with 15 bases remaining between them. Per the germline V gene, CDR1 is SGHDT and CDR2 is YYEEEE. This CDR3 contains 13 residues. In nucleotides, the CDR3 is TGTGCCAGCAGCCCGGGCCTCGTAAAAGGCTACACCTTC. Translated, it gives CASSPGLVKGYTF.

Of note for this clone: Within the sample, other DNA sequences also encode this same CDR3. V is TRBV18 and J is TRBJ2-5; no clear D gene. With 4 bases removed from V and 5 bases from J, the gap between germline ends came to 14 bases. The CDR3 runs to 14 residues. Germline assignment: CDR1 KGHSH and CDR2 LQKENI. CDR3 bases: TGTGCCAGCTCACTCGGCCGCGGAGAGGAGACCCAGTACTTC. This encodes CASSLGRGEETQYF. Using reference TRBV18 and TRBJ2-5 for the parts outside the CDR3, the full variable domain is NAGVMQNPRHLVRRRGQEARLRCSPMKGHSHVYWYRQLPEEGLKFMVYLQKENIIDESGMPKERFSAEFPKEGPSILRIQQVVRGDSAAYFCASSLGRGEETQYFGPGTRLLVL.

This sequence joins TRBV2 and TRBJ1-1; no firm D call. Between the trimmed V and J ends, which lost 3 bases and 10 bases, there was a span of 12 bases. Germline V gene sequence: CDR1 SNHLY, CDR2 FYNNEI. CDR3 length: 12 residues. The CDR3 sequence: CASSELDWGAFF. The CDR3 nucleotides are TGTGCCAGCAGTGAGTTAGATTGGGGAGCTTTCTTT.

The rearrangement links TRBV11-2 to TRBJ1-5; 7 bases align to TRBD1. The germline CDR1 and CDR2 sequences are SGHAT and FQNNGV. CDR3 length: 15 residues. V lost 5 bases and J lost 3; bases outside the gene matches: 7. DNA of the CDR3: TGTGCCAGCAGCCAAGACAGGGCCCTCAATCAGCCCCAGCATTTT. The encoded protein is CASSQDRALNQPQHF.

V gene TRBV11-3 combines with J gene TRBJ1-1, with TRBD1 matching over 8 bases. Trimming at V came to 5 bases and at J to 5 bases, leaving 10 bases not matched to a gene. This CDR3 has 15 residues. Germline V gene data show CDR1 as SGHNT and CDR2 as YENEEA. The CDR3 is CASSPMGTGPTEAFF. The CDR3 DNA sequence: TGTGCCAGCAGCCCCATGGGGACAGGCCCTACTGAAGCTTTCTTT.

The chain carries TRBV28 and TRBJ2-7, with D maybe TRBD1 (6 bases). The CDR3 is 16 residues long. Trimming took off 3 bases at V and 4 bases at J, with 19 bases between the two ends. Germline CDR1 is MDHEN and CDR2 is SYDVKM. The CDR3 sequence: CASSFLYRAIKYEQYF. In DNA, the CDR3 is TGTGCCAGCAGTTTTTTGTACAGGGCAATAAAATACGAGCAGTACTTC.

This chain joins TRBV4-3 and TRBJ2-1; a possible D gene is TRBD2 (5 bases). Germline loops: CDR1 LGHNA, CDR2 YSLEER. CDR3 length equals 15 residues. Trimming took off 1 base at V and 3 bases at J, with 10 bases between the two ends. The CDR3 coding sequence is TGCGCCAGCAGCCAAGTGTCGGGAAGCTACAATGAGCAGTTCTTC. It encodes CASSQVSGSYNEQFF.

The chain is built from TRBV7-9 and TRBJ2-7; 7 bases are shared with TRBD2. The CDR3 is made up of 15 amino acids. With 5 bases clipped from V and 7 bases from J, the junction kept 14 bases outside the gene matches. Per germline, CDR1 SEHNR and CDR2 FQNEAQ (reference sequence). CDR3 in amino acids: CASSPPGTKGSEQYF. In DNA, the CDR3 is TGTGCCAGCAGCCCTCCCGGGACTAAAGGGAGTGAGCAGTACTTC. The whole variable domain, remainder taken from reference TRBV7-9 and TRBJ2-7, is DTGVSQNPRHKITKRGQNVTFRCDPISEHNRLYWYRQTLGQGPEFLTYFQNEAQLEKSRLLSDRFSAERPKGSFSTLEIQRTEQGDSAMYLCASSPPGTKGSEQYFGPGTRLTVT.

V gene TRBV7-9 combines with J gene TRBJ2-3, with D hard to call. The CDR3 covers 16 residues. Germline V gene lookup returns CDR1 SEHNR and CDR2 FQNEAQ (reference sequence). V was pared by 1 base and J by 2 bases, with 13 bases between. This CDR3 is CASSLVSYRYTDTQYF. CDR3 sequence (DNA): TGTGCCAGCAGCTTAGTTTCGTACCGATACACAGATACGCAGTATTTT.

The chain couples TRBV9 to TRBJ2-2, with D perhaps assigned TRBD1 or TRBD2 (6 bases each). Germline CDR1 SGDLS, CDR2 YYNGEE. The length of the CDR3 is 17 residues. V was pared by 0 bases and J by 4 bases, with 16 bases between. CDR3 DNA sequence: TGTGCCAGCAGCGTAGTGAGCGGAGGGGGTACCACCGGGGAGCTGTTTTTT. This sequence encodes CASSVVSGGGTTGELFF.

The chain has TRBV5-1 and TRBJ2-1; possibly TRBD2 for D (6 bases). The CDR3 spans 14 residues. V dropped 4 bases and J dropped 4 bases, with 12 bases sitting between them. Germline CDR1 SGHRS, CDR2 YFSETQ. CDR3 amino acids: CASSRGTQYNEQFF. CDR3 nucleotides: TGCGCCAGCAGCCGCGGGACTCAGTACAATGAGCAGTTCTTC.

This sequence joins TRBV30 and TRBJ2-5; D is unresolved. The CDR3 totals 12 residues. Trimming cost V 1 base and J 5 bases, with 8 bases left between them. The germline V gene has CDR1 GTSNPN and CDR2 SVGIG (reference sequence). The CDR3 sequence is CAWSDGRETQYF. In DNA, the CDR3 is TGTGCCTGGAGTGACGGCAGGGAGACCCAGTACTTC.

The sample holds a few counts of this clone. The chain employs TRBV10-2 and TRBJ2-6, with unresolved D. The CDR3 has 13 amino acids. V was shortened by 6 bases and J by 6 bases, with 9 bases between the two germline ends. Germline V CDR1 and CDR2: WSHSY, SAAADI. The CDR3: CASRRTEANVLTF. Here the CDR3 DNA reads TGCGCCAGCAGACGTACTGAGGCCAACGTCCTGACTTTC.

The genes are TRBV5-1 and TRBJ1-4, with 8 bases fitting TRBD1. V lost 0 bases and J lost 6; bases outside the gene matches: 4. This CDR3 is built from 15 residues. Germline lookup yields CDR1 SGHRS and CDR2 YFSETQ. This CDR3 is CASSLEGQVYEKLFF. CDR3 sequence (DNA): TGCGCCAGCAGCTTGGAGGGACAGGTTTATGAAAAACTGTTTTTT.

The chain carries TRBV9 and TRBJ1-3, with D uncertain. The CDR3 is made up of 15 amino acids. Germline V gene data show CDR1 as SGDLS and CDR2 as YYNGEE. V was clipped by 1 base and J by 0 bases, with 8 bases between them. CDR3 DNA sequence: TGTGCCAGCAGCGTAACCCCTTTCTCTGGAAACACCATATATTTT. Protein product: CASSVTPFSGNTIYF. Based on the CDR3 plus reference TRBV9 and TRBJ1-3, the full variable domain is DSGVTQTPKHLITATGQRVTLRCSPRSGDLSVYWYQQSLDQGLQFLIQYYNGEERAKGNILERFSAQQFPDLHSELNLSSLELGDSALYFCASSVTPFSGNTIYFGEGSWLTVV.

The V call is TRBV15, the J call TRBJ1-2; D remains ambiguous. Trimming left V 6 bases short and J 3 bases short, with 17 bases between. The CDR3 is 15 residues long. Germline V gene lookup returns CDR1 LNHNV and CDR2 YYDKDF (reference sequence). CDR3 in DNA: TGTGCCACCAGGCCGCGAGGAATTGGGGACTATGGCTACACCTTC. Translated: CATRPRGIGDYGYTF.

The CDR3 is CASSPRTGRRETQYF. The CDR3 nucleotides are TGTGCCAGCAGCCCCCGGACAGGCCGACGAGAGACCCAGTACTTC. This sequence joins TRBV7-9 and TRBJ2-5; 7 bases line up with TRBD1. The CDR3 contains 15 residues. Trimming took 5 bases from V and 4 from J; bases not matched to a gene: 10. Germline CDR1 is SEHNR and CDR2 is FQNEAQ (reference sequence).

The rearrangement uses TRBV2 and TRBJ2-7; D gene uncertain. CDR1 SNHLY and CDR2 FYNNEI come from the germline V gene. The CDR3 runs 12 residues. Deletions cut 6 bases from V and 4 bases from J, with 10 bases between. CDR3 in amino acids: CASRARLYEQYF. CDR3 in DNA: TGTGCCAGCAGGGCCCGACTTTACGAGCAGTACTTC. The variable domain in full, completed from reference TRBV2 and TRBJ2-7, reads EPEVTQTPSHQVTQMGQEVILRCVPISNHLYFYWYRQILGQKVEFLVSFYNNEISEKSEIFDDQFSVERPDGSNFTLKIRSTKLEDSAMYFCASRARLYEQYFGPGTRLTVT.

This clone was observed a single time. The chain recombines TRBV4-2 with TRBJ2-7; tentative D call: TRBD2 (5 bases). This CDR3 contains 14 residues. Germline loops: CDR1 LGHNA, CDR2 YNFKEQ. Deletions cut 0 bases from V and 5 bases from J, with 11 bases between. This CDR3 is CASSQDARRHEQYF. In DNA form, the CDR3 reads TGTGCCAGCAGCCAAGACGCTAGGAGGCACGAGCAGTACTTC.

The chain is built from TRBV7-2 and TRBJ1-2; maybe TRBD1 (6 bases). The CDR3 has 12 amino acids. Germline V CDR1 and CDR2: SGHTA, FQGNSA. V shed 3 bases and J shed 9 bases, with 11 bases lying between them. CDR3 amino acids: CASSLEGVSYTF. The CDR3 nucleotides read TGTGCCAGCAGCTTGGAGGGGGTCAGCTACACCTTC.

This clone has more than one count but fewer than ten. The J gene is TRBJ2-7, the V gene TRBV2; 12 positions match TRBD2. The CDR3 has 14 amino acids. J was trimmed by 4 bases and V by 9 bases; bases with no gene match: 7. Germline V lookup: CDR1 SNHLY, CDR2 FYNNEI. In nucleotides, the CDR3 is TGTGCCAGTGGGAGGACTAGCGGGGTATACGAGCAGTACTTC. Protein sequence: CASGRTSGVYEQYF.

This sequence joins TRBV28 and TRBJ2-7, with TRBD2 matching over 11 bases. CDR3 length: 14 amino acids. Germline lookup yields CDR1 MDHEN and CDR2 SYDVKM. The V segment lost 3 bases and the J segment 7 bases; nucleotides outside the gene matches: 5. CDR3 in DNA: TGTGCCAGCAGTTTCACTAGCGGGAGTGAGGAGCAGTACTTC. It encodes CASSFTSGSEEQYF. Combining the CDR3 with reference TRBV28 and TRBJ2-7 gives the whole variable domain DVKVTQSSRYLVKRTGEKVFLECVQDMDHENMFWYRQDPGLGLRLIYFSYDVKMKEKGDIPEGYSVSREKKERFSLILESASTNQTSMYLCASSFTSGSEEQYFGPGTRLTVT.

The chain couples TRBV6-4 to TRBJ2-3; 13 bases map to TRBD2. Germline lookup yields CDR1 MRHNA and CDR2 SNTAGT. Trimming at V came to 3 bases and at J to 6 bases, leaving 6 bases not matched to a gene. The CDR3 extends over 16 amino acids. The CDR3 DNA reads as TGTGCCAGCAGTGAAGGACTAGCGGGAGATAAGGATACGCAGTATTTT. Encoded protein: CASSEGLAGDKDTQYF.

This clone was counted between two and nine times. The chain has TRBV5-1 and TRBJ2-3, with no clear D. CDR3 length: 14 residues. Between the trimmed V and J ends, which lost 0 bases and 3 bases, there was a span of 8 bases. Germline CDR1 and CDR2: SGHRS and YFSETQ. CDR3 in DNA: TGCGCCAGCAGCTTGGGTGCTAGAACAGATACGCAGTATTTT. Residues: CASSLGARTDTQYF. Filled out from reference TRBV5-1 and TRBJ2-3, the complete variable domain reads KAGVTQTPRYLIKTRGQQVTLSCSPISGHRSVSWYQQTPGQGLQFLFEYFSETQRNKGNFPGRFSGRQFSNSRSEMNVSTLELGDSALYLCASSLGARTDTQYFGPGTRLTVL.

This clone was detected once. The chain has TRBV2 and TRBJ2-1; D is undetermined. The germline gives CDR1 SNHLY, CDR2 FYNNEI. The V gene lost 4 bases and the J gene lost 2 bases, with 6 bases spanning the gap. The CDR3 runs 13 residues. Written as DNA, the CDR3 is TGTGCCAGCAGTGGGGCGGCCTACAATGAGCAGTTCTTC. It translates to CASSGAAYNEQFF.

The V and J genes are TRBV6-5 and TRBJ2-7; D could derive from TRBD1 or TRBD2 (5 bases each). V was cut by 9 bases and J by 7 bases, with 16 bases left in between. The CDR3 totals 12 residues. CDR1 is MNHEY and CDR2 is SVGAGI in the germline V gene. In DNA form, the CDR3 reads TGTGCCAGTTGGGGGTTGGGCTGGGAGCAGTACTTC. Translated: CASWGLGWEQYF.

Only one count was recorded for this clone. With a much larger clone just one base away, this may be a read error. This sample also contains other DNA sequences that code for the same CDR3. The V and J genes are TRBV7-2 and TRBJ2-5; no definite D call. Germline CDR1 SGHTA, CDR2 FQGNSA. The CDR3 is 15 amino acids. In DNA, the CDR3 is TGTGCCAGTAAAATCGGGTCCTCACTCCAAGAGACCCAATACTTC. Its translation: CASKIGSSLQETQYF.

The chain recombines TRBV30 with TRBJ1-1; 10 bases line up with TRBD1. J gave up 3 bases and V 1 base, and 14 bases lay outside the gene matches. CDR3 length: 18 amino acids. CDR1 GTSNPN and CDR2 SVGIG come from the germline V gene (reference sequence). The CDR3 bases are TGTGCCTGGAGTGCTCCATGGGACAGGGGAGGAGCGGACACTGAAGCTTTCTTT. Its protein is CAWSAPWDRGGADTEAFF.

This clone was picked up a small number of times. This chain links TRBV10-1 with TRBJ1-1; 10 bases agree with TRBD1. Per the germline V gene, CDR1 is WNHNN and CDR2 is SYGVQD (reference sequence). The CDR3 has 13 amino acids. Trimming at V came to 6 bases and at J to 5 bases, leaving 3 bases not matched to a gene. CDR3 nucleotides: TGCGCCAGCAGCCGGGACAGGGGTACTGAAGCTTTCTTT. Translation gives CASSRDRGTEAFF.